One and the same sample provided the 15 T cell receptor beta chains below, sequenced in a study of CD8+CD57+ T cells in acquired aplastic anemia. Researchers used genomic DNA as the template to profile TCR beta VDJ and CDR3. One entry per CDR3 protein, called by TCRdb with MiXCR from the reads. Altogether some 170,000 distinct CDR3 sequences are present, less than 60% being singletons, with the ten largest covering over 0.95%. Whoever was chosen for sequencing had shown CD8+CD57+ cell expansion by flow cytometry. The sample comprised sorted CD4+, CD8+, or CD8+CD57+ T cells (not recorded which) from PBMCs. These receptors came from a human donor with aplastic anemia.

This clonotype was picked up many times. The chain links TRBV6-1 to TRBJ2-7; the D call may be TRBD1 or TRBD2 (6 bases each). CDR3 length equals 13 residues. In germline, CDR1 is MNHNS, CDR2 SASEGT. Deletions cut 10 bases from V and 3 bases from J, with 16 bases between. CDR3 in amino acids: CATEAGQVYEQYF. Here the CDR3 DNA reads TGTGCCACCGAGGCGGGACAAGTCTACGAGCAGTACTTC.

This chain joins TRBV10-3 and TRBJ2-1; D may correspond to TRBD1 or TRBD2 (5 bases each). In germline, CDR1 is ENHRY, CDR2 SYGVKD. The CDR3 loop spans 14 amino acids. Trimming took 11 bases from V and 6 from J, leaving 20 bases between them. CDR3 nucleotide sequence: TGTGCCTCTTCCGGGACCCTAAGCGGCAATGAGCAGTTCTTC. It is translated as CASSGTLSGNEQFF.

In its sample, this clonotype was seen a few times. The genes are TRBV27 and TRBJ2-5; 9 nucleotides line up with TRBD2. J gave up 5 bases and V 4 bases, and 8 bases lay outside the gene matches. Germline CDR1 reads MNHEY; CDR2 reads SMNVEV (reference sequence). CDR3 length equals 15 residues. The CDR3 bases are TGTGCCAGCAGTTCCCGCGGGGGGGGTGCGGAGACCCAGTACTTC. Translated: CASSSRGGGAETQYF.

V usage is TRBV19 and J usage is TRBJ2-7; 7 bases align to TRBD2. This CDR3 is built from 14 residues. Germline V gives CDR1 LNHDA, CDR2 SQIVND (reference sequence). After removal of 6 bases from V and 2 bases from J, the junction contained 7 bases not matched to a gene. The CDR3: CASRKFAGAYEQYF. For the CDR3, the DNA is TGTGCCAGTAGAAAATTCGCGGGAGCCTACGAGCAGTACTTC.

This clonotype has more than one count but fewer than ten. V gene TRBV4-2 combines with J gene TRBJ2-1; 10 nucleotides match TRBD2. Germline V gene data show CDR1 as LGHNA and CDR2 as YNFKEQ. V shed 4 bases, J shed 6 bases, and the junction held 12 bases outside the gene matches. The CDR3 is 17 residues long. CDR3 coding DNA: TGTGCCAGCAGCCCACCCCCAGCGGGGGGGCCTGGCAATGAGCAGTTCTTC. It yields the protein CASSPPPAGGPGNEQFF.

A remark on this clonotype: A much larger clone sits a single nucleotide away, making a read error possible. This sequence joins TRBV20-1 and TRBJ2-3; D is unresolved. CDR3 length: 12 amino acids. Germline V gene lookup returns CDR1 DFQATT and CDR2 SNEGSKA (reference sequence). The V gene lost 0 bases and the J gene lost 8 bases, with 9 bases spanning the gap. The DNA of the CDR3 is TGCAGTGCTAGAGATCCAGCAGGTACGCAGTATTTT. Translating it yields CSARDPAGTQYF.

This clonotype came up a few times. The CDR3, as DNA: TGTGCCAGCAGTTACTCGTCCCAGGGAGCCTATGGCTACACCTTC. This translates into CASSYSSQGAYGYTF. V is TRBV6-5 and J is TRBJ1-2; D is possibly TRBD1 (5 bases). In germline, CDR1 is MNHEY, CDR2 SVGAGI. The CDR3 runs 15 residues. Trimming cost V 0 bases and J 4 bases, with 12 bases left between them.

Points on this clonotype: A much larger clone is a single base away; this may be a read error. The CDR3 carries no conserved terminal phenylalanine or tryptophan, so it likely arises from a read error. V gene TRBV6-5 combines with J gene TRBJ1-2, with a tentative D call TRBD1 (6 bases). Germline V gene data show CDR1 as MNHEY and CDR2 as SVGAGI. V was trimmed by 4 bases and J by 8 bases, leaving 20 bases between them. The CDR3 runs to 15 residues. CDR3 sequence (DNA): TGTGCCAGCAGTTGGCCACAGGGTCCCCTTCCAGGCTACACCCTC. Translation: CASSWPQGPLPGYTL.

The sample holds many counts of this clonotype. The rearrangement joins TRBV20-1 to TRBJ2-3, with D uncertain. Germline V gene lookup returns CDR1 DFQATT and CDR2 SNEGSKA (reference sequence). Trimming took off 1 base at V and 6 bases at J, with 17 bases between the two ends. The CDR3 spans 15 residues. This CDR3 is CSARVPPPLADTQYF. Written as DNA, the CDR3 is TGCAGTGCTAGAGTCCCACCCCCGCTGGCGGATACGCAGTATTTT.

The count of this clonotype is one. This may be a read error, as it is one base from a much larger clone. The chain uses TRBV12-5 and TRBJ1-5; TRBD1 might be the D (5 bases). The CDR3 runs to 14 residues. Per the germline V gene, CDR1 is LGHNT and CDR2 is FRNRAP. V was trimmed by 3 bases and J by 1 base, leaving 7 bases between them. The CDR3: CASGFGASNQPQHF. The CDR3 DNA follows: TGTGCTAGTGGTTTTGGGGCCAGCAATCAGCCCCAGCATTTT. Together with reference TRBV12-5 and TRBJ1-5, the CDR3 gives the full variable domain: DARVTQTPRHKVTEMGQEVTMRCQPILGHNTVFWYRQTMMQGLELLAYFRNRAPLDDSGMPKDRFSAEMPDATLATLKIQPSEPRDSAVYFCASGFGASNQPQHFGDGTRLSIL.

The chain carries TRBV5-5 and TRBJ2-5, with D possibly matching TRBD2 (6 bases). The CDR3 sequence is 16 residues long. V was clipped by 0 bases and J by 5 bases, with 17 bases between them. Germline CDR1 and CDR2: SGHKS and YYEKEE (reference sequence). The CDR3 nucleotides are TGTGCCAGCAGCTTGGATCGGCAGGGAGGTTCCGAGACCCAGTACTTC. Its protein product is CASSLDRQGGSETQYF.

This clonotype was found a few times. The chain has TRBV24-1 and TRBJ1-1; D is unresolved. The CDR3 length is 12 residues. The V end was cut by 9 bases, the J end by 10 bases, with 17 bases between. Germline assignment: CDR1 KGHDR and CDR2 SFDVKD. CDR3 residues: CATVAPLRVAFF. The CDR3 DNA is TGTGCCACCGTGGCCCCGCTGAGGGTAGCTTTCTTT.

This clonotype has ten or more counts. The CDR3 DNA sequence: TGTGCCAGTAGTATTCCCGGGACAGAGGTAAATCAGCCCCAGCATTTT. Translating it yields CASSIPGTEVNQPQHF. The rearrangement uses TRBV19 and TRBJ1-5; 7 positions match TRBD1. CDR1 LNHDA and CDR2 SQIVND come from the germline V gene (reference sequence). The CDR3 totals 16 residues. Losses at the gene ends were 3 bases for V and 4 bases for J; bases not matched to a gene: 9. Using reference TRBV19 and TRBJ1-5 for the parts outside the CDR3, the full variable domain is DGGITQSPKYLFRKEGQNVTLSCEQNLNHDAMYWYRQDPGQGLRLIYYSQIVNDFQKGDIAEGYSVSREKKESFPLTVTSAQKNPTAFYLCASSIPGTEVNQPQHFGDGTRLSIL.

This clonotype came up many times. V is TRBV29-1 and J is TRBJ2-1, with TRBD2 matching 11 bases. CDR1 is SQVTM and CDR2 is ANQGSEA in the germline V gene. Trimming at V came to 4 bases and at J to 9 bases, leaving 11 bases not matched to a gene. The CDR3 has 15 residues. CDR3 amino acids: CSVGSGGATRGEQFF. The CDR3 bases are TGCAGCGTTGGTAGCGGGGGGGCGACTAGGGGTGAGCAGTTCTTC.

The chain couples TRBV2 to TRBJ2-2; D gene uncertain. V lost 6 bases and J 0 bases, leaving 8 bases between the germline ends. This CDR3 has 14 amino acids. CDR1 is SNHLY, CDR2 FYNNEI, per germline. The CDR3 reads CASSNKSNTGELFF. The CDR3 region has the DNA TGTGCCAGCAGCAACAAATCGAACACCGGGGAGCTGTTTTTT.